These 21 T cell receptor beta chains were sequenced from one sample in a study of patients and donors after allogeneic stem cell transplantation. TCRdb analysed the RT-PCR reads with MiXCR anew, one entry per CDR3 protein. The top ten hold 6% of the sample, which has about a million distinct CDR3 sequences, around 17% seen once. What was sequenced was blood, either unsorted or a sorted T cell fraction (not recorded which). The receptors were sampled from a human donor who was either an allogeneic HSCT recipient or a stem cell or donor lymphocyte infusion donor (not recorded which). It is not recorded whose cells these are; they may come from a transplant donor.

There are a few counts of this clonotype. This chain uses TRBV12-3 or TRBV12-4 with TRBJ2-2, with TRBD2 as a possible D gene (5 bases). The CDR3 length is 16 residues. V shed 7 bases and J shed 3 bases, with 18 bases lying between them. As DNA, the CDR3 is TGTGCCAGCACCGTCGCCGGCGGGCAGGACACCGGGGAGCTGTTTTTT. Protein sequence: CASTVAGGQDTGELFF.

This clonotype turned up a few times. CDR3 DNA sequence: TGCAGTGCTAGTCAATGGCCATCCTACGAGCAGTACTTC. Its protein is CSASQWPSYEQYF. V and J are TRBV20-1 and TRBJ2-7; D unresolved. CDR3 length: 13 residues. Trimming removed 3 bases at V and 1 base at J, with 10 bases between. Germline-derived CDR1 and CDR2 are DFQATT and SNEGSKA (reference sequence).

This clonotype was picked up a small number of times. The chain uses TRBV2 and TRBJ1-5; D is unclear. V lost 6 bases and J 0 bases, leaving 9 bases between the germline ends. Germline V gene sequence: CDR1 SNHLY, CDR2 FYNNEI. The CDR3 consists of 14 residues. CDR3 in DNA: TGTGCCAGCAGGAGACTGAGTAGCAATCAGCCCCAGCATTTT. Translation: CASRRLSSNQPQHF.

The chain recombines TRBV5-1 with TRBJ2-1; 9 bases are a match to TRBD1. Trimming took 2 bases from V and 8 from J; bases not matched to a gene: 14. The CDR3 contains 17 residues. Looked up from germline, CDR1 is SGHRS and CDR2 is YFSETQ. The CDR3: CASSLFFSGQGYHEQFF. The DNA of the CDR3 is TGCGCCAGCAGCTTATTCTTTTCGGGACAGGGTTACCATGAGCAGTTCTTC.

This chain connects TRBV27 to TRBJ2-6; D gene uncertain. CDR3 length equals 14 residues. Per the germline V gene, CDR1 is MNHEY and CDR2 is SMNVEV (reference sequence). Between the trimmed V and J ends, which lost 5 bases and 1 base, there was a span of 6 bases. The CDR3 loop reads CASSKTSGANVLTF. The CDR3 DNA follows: TGTGCCAGCAGTAAAACATCTGGGGCCAACGTCCTGACTTTC.

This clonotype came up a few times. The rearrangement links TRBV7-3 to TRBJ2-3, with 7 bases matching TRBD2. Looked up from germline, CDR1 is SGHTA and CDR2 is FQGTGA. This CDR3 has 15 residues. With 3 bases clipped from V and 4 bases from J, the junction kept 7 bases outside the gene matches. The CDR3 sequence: CASSLWREPADTQYF. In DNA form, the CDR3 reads TGTGCCAGCAGCTTGTGGCGGGAGCCGGCAGATACGCAGTATTTT. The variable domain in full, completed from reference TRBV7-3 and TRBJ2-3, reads GAGVSQTPSNKVTEKGKYVELRCDPISGHTALYWYRQSLGQGPEFLIYFQGTGAADDSGLPNDRFFAVRPEGSVSTLKIQRTERGDSAVYLCASSLWREPADTQYFGPGTRLTVL.

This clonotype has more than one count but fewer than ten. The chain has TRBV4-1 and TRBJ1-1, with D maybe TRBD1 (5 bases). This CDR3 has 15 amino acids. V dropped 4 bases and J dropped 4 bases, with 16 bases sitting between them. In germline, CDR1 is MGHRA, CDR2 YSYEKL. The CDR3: CASSLLRTGSTEAFF. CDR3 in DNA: TGCGCCAGCAGCCTATTAAGAACAGGAAGCACTGAAGCTTTCTTT.

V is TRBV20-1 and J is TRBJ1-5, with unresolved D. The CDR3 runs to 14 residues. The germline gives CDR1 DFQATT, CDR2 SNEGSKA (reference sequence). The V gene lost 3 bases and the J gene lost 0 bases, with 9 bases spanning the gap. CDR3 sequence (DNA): TGCAGTGCTAGTATGCAGTATAGCAATCAGCCCCAGCATTTT. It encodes CSASMQYSNQPQHF.

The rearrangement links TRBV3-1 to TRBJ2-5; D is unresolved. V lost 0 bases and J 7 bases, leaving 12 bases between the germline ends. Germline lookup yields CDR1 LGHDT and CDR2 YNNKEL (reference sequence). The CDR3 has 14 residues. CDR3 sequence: CASSQESGFGTQYF. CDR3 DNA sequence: TGTGCCAGCAGCCAAGAATCTGGGTTCGGGACCCAGTACTTC.

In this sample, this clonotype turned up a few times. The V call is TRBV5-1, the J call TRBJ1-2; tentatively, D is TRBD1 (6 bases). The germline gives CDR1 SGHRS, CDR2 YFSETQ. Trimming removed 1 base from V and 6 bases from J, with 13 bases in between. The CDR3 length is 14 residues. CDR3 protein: CASSLQGLEDGYTF. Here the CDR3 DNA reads TGCGCCAGCAGCTTGCAGGGGTTGGAGGATGGCTACACCTTC.

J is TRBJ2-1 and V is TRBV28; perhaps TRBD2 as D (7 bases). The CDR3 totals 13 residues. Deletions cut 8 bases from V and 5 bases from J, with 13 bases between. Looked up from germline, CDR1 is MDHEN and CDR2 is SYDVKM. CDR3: CASGRGGDNEQFF. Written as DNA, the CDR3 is TGTGCCAGCGGGAGGGGGGGGGACAATGAGCAGTTCTTC. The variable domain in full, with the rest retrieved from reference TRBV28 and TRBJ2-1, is DVKVTQSSRYLVKRTGEKVFLECVQDMDHENMFWYRQDPGLGLRLIYFSYDVKMKEKGDIPEGYSVSREKKERFSLILESASTNQTSMYLCASGRGGDNEQFFGPGTRLTVL.

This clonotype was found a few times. CDR3 nucleotides: TGCAGCGTTGCCTCAGGGACGGTGGCTTTCTTT. Protein product: CSVASGTVAFF. The rearrangement uses TRBV29-1 and TRBJ1-1; D perhaps matches TRBD1 (5 bases). The germline V gene has CDR1 SQVTM and CDR2 ANQGSEA. This CDR3 has 11 residues. V lost 4 bases, J lost 11 bases, and 14 bases lay in between.

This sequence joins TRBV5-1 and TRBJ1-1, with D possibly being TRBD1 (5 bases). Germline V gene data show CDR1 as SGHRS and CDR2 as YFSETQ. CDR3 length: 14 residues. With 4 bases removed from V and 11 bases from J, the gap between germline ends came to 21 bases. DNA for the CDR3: TGCGCCAGCAGCCTGGACAACGTGAGGCTCGGGGCTTTCTTT. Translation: CASSLDNVRLGAFF.

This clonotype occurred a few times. CDR3 in DNA: TGCGCCAGCAGCCAGCGAAGCGGGGGGGGATACAATGAGCAGTTCTTC. Translation gives CASSQRSGGGYNEQFF. The chain carries TRBV4-3 and TRBJ2-1, with TRBD2 identical over 10 bases. V gave up 3 bases and J gave up 4 bases; unmatched junction bases: 6. The CDR3 runs 16 residues. CDR1 and CDR2 from the germline V gene are LGHNA and YSLEER.

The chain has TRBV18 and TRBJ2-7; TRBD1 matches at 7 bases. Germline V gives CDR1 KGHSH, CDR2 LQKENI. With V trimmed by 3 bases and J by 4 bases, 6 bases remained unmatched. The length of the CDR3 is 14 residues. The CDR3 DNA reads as TGTGCCAGCTCACCGGCGAGGGGGCGGTACGAGCAGTACTTC. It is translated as CASSPARGRYEQYF.

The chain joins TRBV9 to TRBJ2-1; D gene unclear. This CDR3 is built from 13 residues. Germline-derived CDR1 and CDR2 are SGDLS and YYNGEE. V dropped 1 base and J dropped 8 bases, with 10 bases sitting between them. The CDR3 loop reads CASSVSQAHEQFF. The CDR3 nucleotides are TGTGCCAGCAGCGTATCTCAGGCCCATGAGCAGTTCTTC. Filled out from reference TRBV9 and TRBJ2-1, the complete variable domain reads DSGVTQTPKHLITATGQRVTLRCSPRSGDLSVYWYQQSLDQGLQFLIQYYNGEERAKGNILERFSAQQFPDLHSELNLSSLELGDSALYFCASSVSQAHEQFFGPGTRLTVL.

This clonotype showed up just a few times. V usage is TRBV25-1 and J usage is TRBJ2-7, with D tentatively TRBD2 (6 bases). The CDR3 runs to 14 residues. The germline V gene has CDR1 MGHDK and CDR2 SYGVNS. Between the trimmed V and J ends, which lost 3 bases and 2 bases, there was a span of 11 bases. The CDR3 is CASSDWRRAYEQYF. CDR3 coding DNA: TGTGCCAGCAGTGATTGGAGGAGGGCCTACGAGCAGTACTTC.

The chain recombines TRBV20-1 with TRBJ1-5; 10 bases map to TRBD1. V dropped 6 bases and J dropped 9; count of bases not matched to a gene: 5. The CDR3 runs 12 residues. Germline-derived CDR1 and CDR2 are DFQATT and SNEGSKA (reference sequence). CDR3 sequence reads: CSAQTGGSPQHF. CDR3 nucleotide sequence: TGCAGTGCACAGACAGGGGGCTCGCCCCAGCATTTT.

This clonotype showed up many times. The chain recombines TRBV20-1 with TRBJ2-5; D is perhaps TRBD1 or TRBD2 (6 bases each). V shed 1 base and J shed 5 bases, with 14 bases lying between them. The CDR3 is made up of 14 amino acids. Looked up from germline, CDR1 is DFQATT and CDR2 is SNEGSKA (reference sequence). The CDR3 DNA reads TGCAGTGCTAGAGGGACTACTCAGGGGGAGACCCAGTACTTC. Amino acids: CSARGTTQGETQYF.

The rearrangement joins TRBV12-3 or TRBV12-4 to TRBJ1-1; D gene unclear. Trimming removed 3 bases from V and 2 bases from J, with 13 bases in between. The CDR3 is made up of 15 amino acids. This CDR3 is CASSFPPTRNTEAFF. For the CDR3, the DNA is TGTGCCAGCAGTTTCCCCCCTACACGAAACACTGAAGCTTTCTTT.

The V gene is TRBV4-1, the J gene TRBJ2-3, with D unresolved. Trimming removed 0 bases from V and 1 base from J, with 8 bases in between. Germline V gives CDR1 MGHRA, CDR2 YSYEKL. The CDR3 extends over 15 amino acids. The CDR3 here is CASSQEPAGTDTQYF. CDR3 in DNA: TGCGCCAGCAGCCAAGAGCCAGCTGGCACAGATACGCAGTATTTT.